This T cell receptor beta chain was profiled in a study of blood T cell repertoires in COVID-19. Study at large: Italy, Spain and the United States were the sources of the convalescent and acute COVID-19 samples. Sample material is recorded as cDNA or gDNA derived from T cells, B-cell-depleted T cells, or PBMCs.

Trimming left V 6 bases short and J 5 bases short, with 13 bases between. This CDR3 has 13 amino acids. Study processing details: By means of reference gene primer amplification, nucleated cell counts were estimated. Only in-frame clones appear in the TCRdb table, and some are missing; sequencing was by immunoSEQ multiplex PCR. From that table come the V and J calls and clone size; the DNA was used to work out D and trimming. The table shows 110,000 to 150,000 clones, with about 84% occurring only once. The sample holds one count of this clone. Material for sequencing was peripheral blood. This chain joins TRBV12-3 or TRBV12-4 and TRBJ2-5; TRBD1 might be the D (6 bases). The receptor comes from a woman aged 45-65 years with acute or convalescent COVID-19. CDR3 DNA: TGTGCCAGCAGGGAAACAGGGATGGAGACCCAGTACTTC. This sequence encodes CASRETGMETQYF.